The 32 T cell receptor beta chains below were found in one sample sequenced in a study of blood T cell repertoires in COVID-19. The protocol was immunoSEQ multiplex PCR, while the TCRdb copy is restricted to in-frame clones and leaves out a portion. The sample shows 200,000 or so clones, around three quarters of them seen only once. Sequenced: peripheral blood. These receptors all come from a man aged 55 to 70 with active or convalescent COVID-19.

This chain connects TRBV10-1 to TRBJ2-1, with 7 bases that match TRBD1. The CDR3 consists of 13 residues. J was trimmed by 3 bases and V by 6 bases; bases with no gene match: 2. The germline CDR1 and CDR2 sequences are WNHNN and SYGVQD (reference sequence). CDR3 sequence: CASRDRLYNEQFF. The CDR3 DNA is TGCGCCAGCAGGGACAGGCTCTACAATGAGCAGTTCTTC.

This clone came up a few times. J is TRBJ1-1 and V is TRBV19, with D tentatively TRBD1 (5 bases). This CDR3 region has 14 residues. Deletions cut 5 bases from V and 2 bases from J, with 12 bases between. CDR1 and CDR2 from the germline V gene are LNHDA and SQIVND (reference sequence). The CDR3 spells CASSPGYTNTEAFF. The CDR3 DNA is TGTGCCAGTAGTCCAGGGTACACCAACACTGAAGCTTTCTTT.

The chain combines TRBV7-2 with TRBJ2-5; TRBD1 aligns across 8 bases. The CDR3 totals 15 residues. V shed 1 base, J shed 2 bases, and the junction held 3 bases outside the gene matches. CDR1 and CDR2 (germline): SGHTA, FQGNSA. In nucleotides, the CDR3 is TGTGCCAGCAGCTTAGATAGGGACAGGCAAGAGACCCAGTACTTC. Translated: CASSLDRDRQETQYF.

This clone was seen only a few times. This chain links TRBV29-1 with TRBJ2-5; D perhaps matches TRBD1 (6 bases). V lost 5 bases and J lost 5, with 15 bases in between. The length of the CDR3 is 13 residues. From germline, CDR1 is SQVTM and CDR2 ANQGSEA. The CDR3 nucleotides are TGCAGCGTTAAGAGGGGGAGCCGGGAGACCCAGTACTTC. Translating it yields CSVKRGSRETQYF.

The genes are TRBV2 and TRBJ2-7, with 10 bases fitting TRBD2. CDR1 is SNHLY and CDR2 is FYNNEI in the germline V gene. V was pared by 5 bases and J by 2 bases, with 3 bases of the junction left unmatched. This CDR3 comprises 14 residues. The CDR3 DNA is TGTGCCAGCAGTCCAACTAGCGGGGCCTACGAGCAGTACTTC. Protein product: CASSPTSGAYEQYF.

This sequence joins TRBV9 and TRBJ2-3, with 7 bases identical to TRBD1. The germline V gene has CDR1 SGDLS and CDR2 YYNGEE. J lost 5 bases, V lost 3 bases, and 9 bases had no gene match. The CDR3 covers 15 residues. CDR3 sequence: CASSGRQGQKDTQYF. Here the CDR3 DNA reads TGTGCCAGCAGCGGCCGACAGGGTCAAAAAGATACGCAGTATTTT.

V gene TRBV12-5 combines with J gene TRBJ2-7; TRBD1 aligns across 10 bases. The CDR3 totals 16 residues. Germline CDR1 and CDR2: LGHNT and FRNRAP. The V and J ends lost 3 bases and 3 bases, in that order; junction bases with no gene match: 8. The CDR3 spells CASGFVTGTGDYEQYF. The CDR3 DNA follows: TGTGCTAGTGGTTTTGTTACCGGGACAGGGGACTACGAGCAGTACTTC.

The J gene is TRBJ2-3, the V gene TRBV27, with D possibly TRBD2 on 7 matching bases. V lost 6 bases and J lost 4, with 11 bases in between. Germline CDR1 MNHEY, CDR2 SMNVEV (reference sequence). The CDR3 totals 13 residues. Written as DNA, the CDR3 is TGTGCCAGCAGATGGGGGGGCGCAGATACGCAGTATTTT. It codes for CASRWGGADTQYF.

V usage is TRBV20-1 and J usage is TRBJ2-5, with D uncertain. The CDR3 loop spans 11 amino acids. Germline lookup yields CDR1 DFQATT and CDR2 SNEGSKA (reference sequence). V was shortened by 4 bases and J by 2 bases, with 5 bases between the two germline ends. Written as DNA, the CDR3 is TGCAGTGCTAACACACAAGAGACCCAGTACTTC. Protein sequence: CSANTQETQYF.

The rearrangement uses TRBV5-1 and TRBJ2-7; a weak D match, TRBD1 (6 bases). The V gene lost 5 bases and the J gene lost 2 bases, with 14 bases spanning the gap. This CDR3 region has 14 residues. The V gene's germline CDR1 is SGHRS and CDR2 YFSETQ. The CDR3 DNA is TGCGCCAGCAGGGATCAGACAGGACCCTACGAGCAGTACTTC. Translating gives CASRDQTGPYEQYF. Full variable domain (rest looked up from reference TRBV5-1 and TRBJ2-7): KAGVTQTPRYLIKTRGQQVTLSCSPISGHRSVSWYQQTPGQGLQFLFEYFSETQRNKGNFPGRFSGRQFSNSRSEMNVSTLELGDSALYLCASRDQTGPYEQYFGPGTRLTVT.

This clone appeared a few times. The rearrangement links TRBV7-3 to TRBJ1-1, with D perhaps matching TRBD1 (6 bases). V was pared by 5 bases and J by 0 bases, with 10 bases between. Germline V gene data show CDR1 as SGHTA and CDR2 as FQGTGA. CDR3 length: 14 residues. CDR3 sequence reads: CASSQGHLNTEAFF. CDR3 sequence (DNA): TGTGCCAGCAGCCAGGGACACCTGAACACTGAAGCTTTCTTT. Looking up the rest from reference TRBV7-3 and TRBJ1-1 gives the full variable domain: GAGVSQTPSNKVTEKGKYVELRCDPISGHTALYWYRQSLGQGPEFLIYFQGTGAADDSGLPNDRFFAVRPEGSVSTLKIQRTERGDSAVYLCASSQGHLNTEAFFGQGTRLTVV.

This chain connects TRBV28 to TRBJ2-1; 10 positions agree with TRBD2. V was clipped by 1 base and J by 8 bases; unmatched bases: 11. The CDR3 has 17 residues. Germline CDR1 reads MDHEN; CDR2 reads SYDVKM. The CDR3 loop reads CASSLLRRLAGADEQFF. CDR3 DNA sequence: TGTGCCAGCAGTTTATTACGACGACTAGCGGGTGCAGATGAGCAGTTCTTC. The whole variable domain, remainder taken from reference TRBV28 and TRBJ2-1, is DVKVTQSSRYLVKRTGEKVFLECVQDMDHENMFWYRQDPGLGLRLIYFSYDVKMKEKGDIPEGYSVSREKKERFSLILESASTNQTSMYLCASSLLRRLAGADEQFFGPGTRLTVL.

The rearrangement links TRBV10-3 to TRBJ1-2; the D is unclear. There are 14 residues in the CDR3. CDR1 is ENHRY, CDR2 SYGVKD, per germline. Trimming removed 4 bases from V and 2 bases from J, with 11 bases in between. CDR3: CAISGGGLNYGYTF. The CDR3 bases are TGTGCCATCAGTGGTGGAGGGTTAAACTATGGCTACACCTTC.

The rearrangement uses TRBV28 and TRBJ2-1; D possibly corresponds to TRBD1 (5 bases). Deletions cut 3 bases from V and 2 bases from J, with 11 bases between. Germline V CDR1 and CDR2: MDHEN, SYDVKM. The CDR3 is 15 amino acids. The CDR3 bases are TGTGCCAGCAGTTTTTCGGTCAGGGCCTACAATGAGCAGTTCTTC. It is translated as CASSFSVRAYNEQFF.

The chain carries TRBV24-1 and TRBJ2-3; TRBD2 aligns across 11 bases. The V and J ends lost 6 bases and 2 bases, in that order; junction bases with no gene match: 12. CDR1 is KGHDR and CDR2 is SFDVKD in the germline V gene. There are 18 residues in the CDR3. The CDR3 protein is CATSPRKGLADYTDTQYF. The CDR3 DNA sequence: TGTGCCACCAGTCCTAGAAAGGGACTAGCGGACTACACAGATACGCAGTATTTT.

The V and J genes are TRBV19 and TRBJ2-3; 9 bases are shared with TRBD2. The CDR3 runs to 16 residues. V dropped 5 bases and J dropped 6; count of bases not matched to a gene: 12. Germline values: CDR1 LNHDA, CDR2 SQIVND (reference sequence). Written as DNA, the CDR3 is TGTGCCAGTAGTCCCACTGGGGCGGGAGGGCCGGATACGCAGTATTTT. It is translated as CASSPTGAGGPDTQYF. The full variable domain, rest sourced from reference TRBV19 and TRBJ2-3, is DGGITQSPKYLFRKEGQNVTLSCEQNLNHDAMYWYRQDPGQGLRLIYYSQIVNDFQKGDIAEGYSVSREKKESFPLTVTSAQKNPTAFYLCASSPTGAGGPDTQYFGPGTRLTVL.

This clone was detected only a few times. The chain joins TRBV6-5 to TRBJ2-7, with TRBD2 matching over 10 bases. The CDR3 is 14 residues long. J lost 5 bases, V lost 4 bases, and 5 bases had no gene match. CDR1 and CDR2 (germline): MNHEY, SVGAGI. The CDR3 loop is CASSSGLAVDEQYF. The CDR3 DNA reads TGTGCCAGCAGTTCCGGACTAGCGGTCGACGAGCAGTACTTC.

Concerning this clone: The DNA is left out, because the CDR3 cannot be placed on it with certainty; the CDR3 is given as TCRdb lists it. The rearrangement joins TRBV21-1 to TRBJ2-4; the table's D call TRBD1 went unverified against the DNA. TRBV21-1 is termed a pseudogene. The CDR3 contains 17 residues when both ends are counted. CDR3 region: CASSKVATGSAKNIQYF.

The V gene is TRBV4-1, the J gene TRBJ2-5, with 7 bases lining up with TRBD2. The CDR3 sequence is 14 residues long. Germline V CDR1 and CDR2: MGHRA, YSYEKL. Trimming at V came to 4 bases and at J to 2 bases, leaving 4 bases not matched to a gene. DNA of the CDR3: TGCGCCAGCAGCCCTACTAGCGTTCAAGAGACCCAGTACTTC. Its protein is CASSPTSVQETQYF.

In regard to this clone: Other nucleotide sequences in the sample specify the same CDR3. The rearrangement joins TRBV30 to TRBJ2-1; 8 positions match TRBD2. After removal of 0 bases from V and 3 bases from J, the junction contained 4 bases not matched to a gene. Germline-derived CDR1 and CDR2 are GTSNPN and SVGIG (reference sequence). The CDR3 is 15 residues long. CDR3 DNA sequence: TGTGCCTGGAGTGTACGGCTAGCGGGCTACAATGAGCAGTTCTTC. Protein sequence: CAWSVRLAGYNEQFF.

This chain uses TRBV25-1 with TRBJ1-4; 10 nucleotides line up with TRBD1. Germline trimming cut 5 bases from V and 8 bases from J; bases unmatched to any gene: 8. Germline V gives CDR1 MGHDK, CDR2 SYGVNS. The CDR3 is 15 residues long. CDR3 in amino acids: CASSPGDRGWEKLFF. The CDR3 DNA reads TGTGCCAGCAGTCCCGGGGACAGGGGATGGGAAAAACTGTTTTTT.

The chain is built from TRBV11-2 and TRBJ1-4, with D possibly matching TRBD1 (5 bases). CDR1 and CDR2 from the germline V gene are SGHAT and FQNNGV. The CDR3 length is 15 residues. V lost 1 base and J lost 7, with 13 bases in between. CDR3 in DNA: TGTGCCAGCAGCTTAGGAGATGGGGCTGGTGAAAAACTGTTTTTT. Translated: CASSLGDGAGEKLFF.

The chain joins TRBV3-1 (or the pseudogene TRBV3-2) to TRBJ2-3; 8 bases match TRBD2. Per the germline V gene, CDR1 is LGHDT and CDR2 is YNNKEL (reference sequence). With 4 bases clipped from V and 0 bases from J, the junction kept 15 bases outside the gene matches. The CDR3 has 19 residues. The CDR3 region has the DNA TGTGCCAGCAGCCTCAGGGCAGCGGGAGAGAAAGTTAGCACAGATACGCAGTATTTT. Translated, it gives CASSLRAAGEKVSTDTQYF.

The CDR3 coding sequence is TGTGCCAGCAGCTCGGGGGTGGGAACTGAAGCTTTCTTT. Translated: CASSSGVGTEAFF. The chain has TRBV7-3 and TRBJ1-1; a possible D gene is TRBD1 (5 bases). Germline CDR1 and CDR2: SGHTA and FQGTGA. V was cut by 4 bases and J by 5 bases, with 11 bases left in between. The CDR3 extends over 13 amino acids.

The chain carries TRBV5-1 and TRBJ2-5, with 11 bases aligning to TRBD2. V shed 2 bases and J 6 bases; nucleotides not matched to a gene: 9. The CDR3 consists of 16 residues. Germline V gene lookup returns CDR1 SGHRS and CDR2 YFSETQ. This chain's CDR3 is CASSLVSGRAEKTQYF. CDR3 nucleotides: TGCGCCAGCAGCTTAGTTAGCGGGAGGGCCGAGAAGACCCAGTACTTC.

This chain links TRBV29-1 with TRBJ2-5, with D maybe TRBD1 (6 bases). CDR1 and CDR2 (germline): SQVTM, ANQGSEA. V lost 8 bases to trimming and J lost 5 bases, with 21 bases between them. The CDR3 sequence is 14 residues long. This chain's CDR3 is CSTRKGGQGETQYF. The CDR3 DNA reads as TGCAGCACGCGGAAGGGCGGGCAGGGGGAGACCCAGTACTTC. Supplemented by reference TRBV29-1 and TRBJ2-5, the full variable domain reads SAVISQKPSRDICQRGTSLTIQCQVDSQVTMMFWYRQQPGQSLTLIATANQGSEATYESGFVIDKFPISRPNLTFSTLTVSNMSPEDSSIYLCSTRKGGQGETQYFGPGTRLLVL.

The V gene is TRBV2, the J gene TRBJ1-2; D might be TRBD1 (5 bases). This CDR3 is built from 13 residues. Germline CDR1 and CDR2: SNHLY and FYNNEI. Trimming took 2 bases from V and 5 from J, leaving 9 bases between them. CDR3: CASSEWQGYGYTF. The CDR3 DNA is TGTGCCAGCAGTGAATGGCAGGGATATGGCTACACCTTC.

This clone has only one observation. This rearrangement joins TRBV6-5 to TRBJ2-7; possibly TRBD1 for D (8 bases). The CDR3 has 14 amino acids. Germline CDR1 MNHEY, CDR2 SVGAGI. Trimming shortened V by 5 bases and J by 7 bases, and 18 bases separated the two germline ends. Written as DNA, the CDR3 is TGTGCCAGCAGTCGACAGGGGCCAGCGGGGGAGCAGTACTTC. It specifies CASSRQGPAGEQYF.

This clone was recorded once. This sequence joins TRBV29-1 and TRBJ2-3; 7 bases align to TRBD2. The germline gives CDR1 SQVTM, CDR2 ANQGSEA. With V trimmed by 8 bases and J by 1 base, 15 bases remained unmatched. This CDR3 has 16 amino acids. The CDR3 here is CSTGREFESGTDTQYF. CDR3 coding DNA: TGCAGCACGGGGCGGGAGTTTGAGTCGGGCACAGATACGCAGTATTTT.

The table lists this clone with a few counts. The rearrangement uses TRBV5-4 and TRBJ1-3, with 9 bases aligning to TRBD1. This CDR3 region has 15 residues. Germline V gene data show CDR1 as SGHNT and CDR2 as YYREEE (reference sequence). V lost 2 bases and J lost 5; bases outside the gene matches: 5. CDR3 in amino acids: CASSLRDRERNTIYF. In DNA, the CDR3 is TGTGCCAGCAGCTTAAGGGACAGGGAAAGAAACACCATATATTTT. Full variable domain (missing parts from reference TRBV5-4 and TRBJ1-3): ETGVTQSPTHLIKTRGQQVTLRCSSQSGHNTVSWYQQALGQGPQFIFQYYREEENGRGNFPPRFSGLQFPNYSSELNVNALELDDSALYLCASSLRDRERNTIYFGEGSWLTVV.

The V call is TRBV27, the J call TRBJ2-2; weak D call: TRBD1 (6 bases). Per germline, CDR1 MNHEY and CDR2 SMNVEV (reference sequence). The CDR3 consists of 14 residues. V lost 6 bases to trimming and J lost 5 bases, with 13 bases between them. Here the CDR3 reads CASSVTGGTGELFF. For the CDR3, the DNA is TGTGCCAGCAGCGTGACAGGAGGAACCGGGGAGCTGTTTTTT.

DNA for the CDR3: TGTGCCAGCAGGGGGGAGGGCGGGAGTTACGAGCAGTACTTC. Its translation: CASRGEGGSYEQYF. V usage is TRBV25-1 and J usage is TRBJ2-7, with TRBD2 matching 7 bases. V gave up 6 bases and J gave up 4 bases; unmatched junction bases: 9. Germline V gene sequence: CDR1 MGHDK, CDR2 SYGVNS. The length of the CDR3 is 14 residues.